These T cell receptor beta chains were read from a single sample in a study of CD4 T cells in relation to SARS-CoV-2 and coronaviruses. Clones were read by immunoSEQ multiplex PCR, and TCRdb kept only the in-frame ones, dropping some. Among about 68,000 clones listed, about 92% were seen once. The sample was naive CD4+ T cells from PBMCs. These receptors were obtained from a human donor in good health. CDR3s include the opening cysteine and the closing phenylalanine or tryptophan. D genes are given only for firm matches. Expanded clones get a size class; other rows say once, few or many, or leave the size out.

CDR3 length,D gene,J gene,clone size,V gene,CDR3 DNA,CDR3 protein
13,-,TRBJ1-1,-,TRBV28,TGTGCCAGCAGTTTAGGGAGTGGAACTGAAGCTTTCTTT,CASSLGSGTEAFF
13,-,TRBJ2-7,-,TRBV21-1,TGTGCCAGCAGCAAACCCCTCCCCCGGGAGCAGTACTTC,CASSKPLPREQYF
13,-,TRBJ2-5,once,TRBV2,TGTGCCAGCAGTGAAGGGCTAGAAGAGACCCAGTACTTC,CASSEGLEETQYF
18,-,TRBJ2-7,-,TRBV21-1,TGTGCCAGCAGCAAAGCGCTAAGGACTAGCGGGGGTAAACTTAAGCAGTACTTC,CASSKALRTSGGKLKQYF
15,-,TRBJ2-2,-,TRBV7-3,TGTGCCAGCAGCTCCGGACAGGCGGGGACCGGGGAGCTGTTTTTT,CASSSGQAGTGELFF
13,-,TRBJ2-1,-,TRBV14,TGTGCCAGCAGCAAGGACAGCCTCAATGAGCAGTTCTTC,CASSKDSLNEQFF
14,-,TRBJ1-4,-,TRBV5-1,TGCGCCAGCAGCCCCTCCACAGCTAACGAAAAACTGTTTTTT,CASSPSTANEKLFF
15,TRBD1,TRBJ2-7,once,TRBV11-2,TGTGCCAGCAGCCTACAGGGACAGGGGGCCAACGAGCAGTACTTC,CASSLQGQGANEQYF
15,-,TRBJ2-3,-,TRBV9,TGTGCCAGCAGCGTAGTGGCACTTAGCACAGATACGCAGTATTTT,CASSVVALSTDTQYF
15,TRBD1,TRBJ2-7,once,TRBV5-1,TGCGCCAGCAGCTACGCCGGGACAGGGGCGTACGAGCAGTACTTC,CASSYAGTGAYEQYF
15,TRBD1,TRBJ2-7,-,TRBV7-3,TGTGCCAGCAGCTTACAGACAGGGAATTTACACGAGCAGTACTTC,CASSLQTGNLHEQYF
15,-,TRBJ2-1,once,TRBV2,TGTGCCAGCAGTGAAATAGGGGGCTCCTACAATGAGCAGTTCTTC,CASSEIGGSYNEQFF
14,-,TRBJ2-3,once,TRBV19,TGTGCCAGTAGTATTCCGGCCGGCACAGATACGCAGTATTTT,CASSIPAGTDTQYF
16,TRBD2,TRBJ2-5,-,TRBV28,TGTGCCAGCAGTTGGGGGTCTAGCGGGCTCCAAGAGACCCAGTACTTC,CASSWGSSGLQETQYF
14,-,TRBJ1-6,few,TRBV7-2,TGTGCCAGCAGCCGGTCGTGGGGAAATTCACCCCTCCACTTT,CASSRSWGNSPLHF
16,TRBD1,TRBJ1-4,-,TRBV27,TGTGCCAGCAGGTTACAGGGGGCGCTTGTGGATGAAAAACTGTTTTTT,CASRLQGALVDEKLFF
13,-,TRBJ1-2,once,TRBV5-1,TGCGCCAGCAGCTTGGGACACCTTACTGGCTACACCTTC,CASSLGHLTGYTF
15,-,TRBJ2-1,-,TRBV10-1,TGCGCCAGCAGTGAGTTCGTTGGGGGTAGGGGGGAGCAGTTCTTC,CASSEFVGGRGEQFF
15,-,TRBJ2-5,-,TRBV15,TGTGCCACCAGCAGAGATAGTAGGGTCCAAGAGACCCAGTACTTC,CATSRDSRVQETQYF
14,-,TRBJ2-1,-,TRBV2,TGTGCCAGCACCCCCGTGTTAGACTCCCAAGAGCAGTTCTTC,CASTPVLDSQEQFF
14,-,TRBJ1-6,-,TRBV5-1,TGCGCCAGCAGCACAGGATCTGGAGCTTCACCCCTCCACTTT,CASSTGSGASPLHF
15,TRBD2,TRBJ2-7,-,TRBV28,TGTGCCAGCAGTTTACAGGCTAGCGGGTCCTACGAGCAGTACTTC,CASSLQASGSYEQYF
16,TRBD1,TRBJ1-1,-,TRBV5-6,TGTGCCAGCAGCTTGCCGACAGGGAACCTGAACACTGAAGCTTTCTTT,CASSLPTGNLNTEAFF
14,-,TRBJ1-4,-,TRBV11-2,TGTGCCAGCAGCCCGCGTAGGGGCGGTGAAAAACTGTTTTTT,CASSPRRGGEKLFF
15,-,TRBJ1-5,-,TRBV5-6,TGTGCCAGCAGCTCTGACCGAGGGGGCAATCAGCCCCAGCATTTT,CASSSDRGGNQPQHF
14,-,TRBJ2-6,once,TRBV11-2,TGTGCCAGCAGCTTAAGTTCTGGGGCCAACGTCCTGACTTTC,CASSLSSGANVLTF
16,-,TRBJ2-1,-,TRBV29-1,TGCAGCGTTGGGATGGGGGGGACATTCGCCTACAATGAGCAGTTCTTC,CSVGMGGTFAYNEQFF
13,-,TRBJ1-2,-,TRBV28,TGTGCCAGCAACCAACCCGGGCGCAATGGCTACACCTTC,CASNQPGRNGYTF
15,TRBD1,TRBJ2-7,-,TRBV7-3,TGTGTCAGCAGCTTAACCCCGGGACAGGGTTACGAGCAGTACTTC,CVSSLTPGQGYEQYF
14,-,TRBJ2-3,once,TRBV11-3,TGTGCCAGCAGCTTTAGGGGGAATACAGATACGCAGTATTTT,CASSFRGNTDTQYF
13,-,TRBJ1-1,-,TRBV18,TGTGCCAGCTCACCAGCGCTGGACAGAAAAGCTTTCTTT,CASSPALDRKAFF
16,-,TRBJ2-3,-,TRBV7-2,TGTGCCAGCAGCTTAGTGGGACCCTTGAGTAGTGATACGCAGTATTTT,CASSLVGPLSSDTQYF
14,-,TRBJ1-1,-,TRBV10-2,TGCGCCAGCAGTGAGTTTAGACAGAACACTGAAGCTTTCTTT,CASSEFRQNTEAFF
13,TRBD2,TRBJ2-7,-,TRBV3-1/TRBV3-2,TGTGCCAGCAGCCCTAGCGGGAGCAACGAGCAGTACTTC,CASSPSGSNEQYF
14,-,TRBJ1-6,few,TRBV7-9,TGTGCCAGCAGCTTGACGGAGGATGGTTCACCCCTCCACTTT,CASSLTEDGSPLHF
17,TRBD2,TRBJ2-3,once,TRBV30,TGTGCCTGTTATTCGTTTGGGGGAGGGCCTCCCGCAGATACGCAGTATTTT,CACYSFGGGPPADTQYF
13,-,TRBJ2-2,-,TRBV19,TGTGCCGGGAAAGGACAGTACACCGGGGAGCTGTTTTTT,CAGKGQYTGELFF
16,TRBD1,TRBJ1-1,-,TRBV7-6,TGTGCCAGCAGCGTCTTACCGGGACAGCAGAACACTGAAGCTTTCTTT,CASSVLPGQQNTEAFF
11,-,TRBJ2-7,-,TRBV27,TGTGCCAGCGTCATAGGGGTCGAGCAGTACTTC,CASVIGVEQYF
13,TRBD1,TRBJ1-1,-,TRBV2,TGTGCCAGCAAGCCGACAGGGCTCACTGAAGCTTTCTTT,CASKPTGLTEAFF
13,-,TRBJ1-1,-,TRBV7-9,TGTGCCAGCAGCTTAGTGGAGTTCACTGAAGCTTTCTTT,CASSLVEFTEAFF
14,TRBD2,TRBJ2-4,-,TRBV14,TGTGCCAGCAGCCCAGGCGGGGGGGTGCACATTCAGTACTTC,CASSPGGGVHIQYF
13,-,TRBJ1-1,-,TRBV7-3,TGTGCCAGCAGCCCTCTAGCCCAAGCGGGGGCTTTCTTT,CASSPLAQAGAFF
17,TRBD2,TRBJ2-2,-,TRBV10-3,TGTGCCATCAGACCATATTCCGGGACTATAAAGACCGGGGAGCTGTTTTTT,CAIRPYSGTIKTGELFF
15,-,TRBJ2-1,once,TRBV27,TGTGCCAGCAGTTCTCTTGGCCCGTCCTACAATGAGCAGTTCTTC,CASSSLGPSYNEQFF
18,-,TRBJ1-3,-,TRBV15,TGTGCCACCAGCAGAGATCACTACACCCAATCGTCTGGAAACACCATATATTTT,CATSRDHYTQSSGNTIYF
12,-,TRBJ2-3,-,TRBV3-1/TRBV3-2,TGTGCCAGCAGCGTCAGCACAGATACGCAGTATTTT,CASSVSTDTQYF
11,-,TRBJ1-1,-,TRBV20-1,TGCAGTGCTAGAGATACGGAGGGAGCTTTCTTT,CSARDTEGAFF
13,-,TRBJ2-7,-,TRBV18,TGTGCCAGCTCAATCACGGAACGAAACGAGCAGTACTTC,CASSITERNEQYF
13,-,TRBJ1-1,once,TRBV25-1,TGTGCCAGCAGCCAAGACATGAACACTGAAGCTTTCTTT,CASSQDMNTEAFF
13,-,TRBJ1-1,-,TRBV3-1/TRBV3-2,TGTGCCAGCAGCCAAGGGACTTTTTTTGAAGCTTTCTTT,CASSQGTFFEAFF